The rows below give T cell receptor beta chains drawn from one sample of a study of T-cell memory formation after mild COVID-19. TCRdb passed the 5' RACE reads through MiXCR, listing each CDR3 protein once. Of 60,000 to 65,000 distinct CDR3 sequences detected, 9.3% appear once; the ten largest clones hold around 1.1%. The sequenced material came from PBMCs or a T cell subset sorted from them (not recorded which). All receptors derive from a man aged 18 to 29 who had mild COVID-19 (a few samples of this study predate the infection). Cell type and time point are not known. Each CDR3 is given without its conserved first and last residue. The D gene is left open where the match is weak. Size is stated for part of the rows, as once, few or many counts, or as a class when the clone is expanded.

J gene: TRBJ2-1
clone size: many
D gene: TRBD1
V gene: TRBV6-6
CDR3 length: 15
CDR3 protein: ASSYSSTGGIYNEQF

J gene: TRBJ2-5
clone size: NA
D gene: NA
V gene: TRBV20-1
CDR3 length: 11
CDR3 protein: SARDWGMETQY

J gene: TRBJ1-1
clone size: few
D gene: NA
V gene: TRBV7-3
CDR3 length: 11
CDR3 protein: ASSSTGNTEAF

J gene: TRBJ2-7
clone size: few
D gene: TRBD2
V gene: TRBV4-2
CDR3 length: 15
CDR3 protein: ASSPSGTSGGAGEQY

J gene: TRBJ2-1
clone size: NA
D gene: TRBD1
V gene: TRBV5-1
CDR3 length: 14
CDR3 protein: ASSLLGTGTYNEQF

J gene: TRBJ2-5
clone size: many
D gene: TRBD2
V gene: TRBV5-1
CDR3 length: 15
CDR3 protein: ASSLSGTSGFQETQY

J gene: TRBJ1-2
clone size: few
D gene: NA
V gene: TRBV18
CDR3 length: 11
CDR3 protein: ASSPTLHYGYT

J gene: TRBJ1-2
clone size: few
D gene: NA
V gene: TRBV12-3/TRBV12-4
CDR3 length: 12
CDR3 protein: ASSRDSGNYGYT

J gene: TRBJ1-2
clone size: few
D gene: NA
V gene: TRBV3-1
CDR3 length: 13
CDR3 protein: ASSQGTKGVSGYT

J gene: TRBJ2-1
clone size: many
D gene: NA
V gene: TRBV4-2
CDR3 length: 14
CDR3 protein: ASSVGAGGPYNEQF

J gene: TRBJ2-3
clone size: many
D gene: NA
V gene: TRBV4-3
CDR3 length: 13
CDR3 protein: ASSLDAVGTDTQY

J gene: TRBJ1-5
clone size: few
D gene: TRBD1
V gene: TRBV10-3
CDR3 length: 16
CDR3 protein: AISDPVKSRGGDQPQH

J gene: TRBJ2-5
clone size: NA
D gene: NA
V gene: TRBV7-8
CDR3 length: 13
CDR3 protein: ASSFLTAAQETQY

J gene: TRBJ2-3
clone size: NA
D gene: TRBD1
V gene: TRBV7-3
CDR3 length: 14
CDR3 protein: ASSGSGTGSTGTQY

J gene: TRBJ1-1
clone size: many
D gene: NA
V gene: TRBV29-1
CDR3 length: 11
CDR3 protein: SVAKGVNTEAF

J gene: TRBJ2-3
clone size: many
D gene: NA
V gene: TRBV6-6
CDR3 length: 11
CDR3 protein: ASNNQGGDTQY

J gene: TRBJ2-1
clone size: medium-sized
D gene: TRBD1
V gene: TRBV5-5
CDR3 length: 13
CDR3 protein: ASSLGTGPHNEQF

J gene: TRBJ1-6
clone size: NA
D gene: TRBD1
V gene: TRBV7-9
CDR3 length: 13
CDR3 protein: ASSLQGAKESPLH

J gene: TRBJ2-1
clone size: few
D gene: TRBD1
V gene: TRBV3-1
CDR3 length: 15
CDR3 protein: ASSLSTHRTGGNEQF

J gene: TRBJ1-1
clone size: NA
D gene: NA
V gene: TRBV5-1
CDR3 length: 13
CDR3 protein: ASSPSALLGTEAF

J gene: TRBJ2-5
clone size: few
D gene: NA
V gene: TRBV2
CDR3 length: 12
CDR3 protein: ASSEVPRVGTQY

J gene: TRBJ2-7
clone size: NA
D gene: NA
V gene: TRBV5-1
CDR3 length: 12
CDR3 protein: ASSPGSGDLEQY

J gene: TRBJ2-5
clone size: many
D gene: TRBD2
V gene: TRBV5-1
CDR3 length: 11
CDR3 protein: ASSNQGGETQY

J gene: TRBJ2-5
clone size: NA
D gene: TRBD2
V gene: TRBV5-6
CDR3 length: 15
CDR3 protein: ASSLGPVAGAEETQY

J gene: TRBJ1-1
clone size: few
D gene: TRBD1
V gene: TRBV7-2
CDR3 length: 14
CDR3 protein: ASSPGQGAGGTEAF

J gene: TRBJ2-5
clone size: many
D gene: TRBD1
V gene: TRBV7-2
CDR3 length: 11
CDR3 protein: ASSLQGEETQY

J gene: TRBJ1-1
clone size: few
D gene: NA
V gene: TRBV12-5
CDR3 length: 12
CDR3 protein: ASGLGTGITEAF

J gene: TRBJ1-1
clone size: few
D gene: NA
V gene: TRBV4-3
CDR3 length: 12
CDR3 protein: ASSQMAGEWEAF

J gene: TRBJ2-3
clone size: few
D gene: TRBD2
V gene: TRBV7-2
CDR3 length: 13
CDR3 protein: ASSNGGASGDTQY

J gene: TRBJ2-5
clone size: many
D gene: NA
V gene: TRBV29-1
CDR3 length: 12
CDR3 protein: SVGTGDTGGTQY

J gene: TRBJ2-7
clone size: NA
D gene: NA
V gene: TRBV20-1
CDR3 length: 12
CDR3 protein: SARSQEGGYEQY

J gene: TRBJ2-4
clone size: NA
D gene: TRBD2
V gene: TRBV5-1
CDR3 length: 15
CDR3 protein: ASSRDLAGGTKNIQY

J gene: TRBJ2-5
clone size: few
D gene: TRBD2
V gene: TRBV4-3
CDR3 length: 13
CDR3 protein: ASSQRGGVRETQY

J gene: TRBJ2-5
clone size: NA
D gene: TRBD2
V gene: TRBV29-1
CDR3 length: 11
CDR3 protein: SAEVAGREAQY

J gene: TRBJ2-1
clone size: many
D gene: NA
V gene: TRBV12-3/TRBV12-4
CDR3 length: 14
CDR3 protein: ASSPEKNLDRDEQF

J gene: TRBJ2-5
clone size: many
D gene: NA
V gene: TRBV5-1
CDR3 length: 13
CDR3 protein: ASSREGRAEETQY

J gene: TRBJ2-5
clone size: NA
D gene: TRBD2
V gene: TRBV20-1
CDR3 length: 12
CDR3 protein: SARDGVGLAGTY

J gene: TRBJ2-3
clone size: NA
D gene: NA
V gene: TRBV7-3
CDR3 length: 11
CDR3 protein: ASSLVGEHTQY

J gene: TRBJ2-1
clone size: NA
D gene: NA
V gene: TRBV20-1
CDR3 length: 10
CDR3 protein: SAVGDYNEQF

J gene: TRBJ2-7
clone size: NA
D gene: NA
V gene: TRBV5-8
CDR3 length: 8
CDR3 protein: ASSAGTQY

J gene: TRBJ1-2
clone size: few
D gene: NA
V gene: TRBV4-1
CDR3 length: 14
CDR3 protein: ASSSWTAGINYGYT

J gene: TRBJ1-4
clone size: NA
D gene: NA
V gene: TRBV27
CDR3 length: 12
CDR3 protein: ASSLNRDNEKLF

J gene: TRBJ2-3
clone size: NA
D gene: NA
V gene: TRBV18
CDR3 length: 12
CDR3 protein: ASSPNPATDTQY

J gene: TRBJ1-2
clone size: few
D gene: TRBD1
V gene: TRBV28
CDR3 length: 13
CDR3 protein: ASSSGTGVGYGYT

J gene: TRBJ1-1
clone size: few
D gene: TRBD1
V gene: TRBV18
CDR3 length: 14
CDR3 protein: ASSPDRGTMNTEAF

J gene: TRBJ2-1
clone size: few
D gene: NA
V gene: TRBV3-1
CDR3 length: 12
CDR3 protein: ASSHWSVRGEQF

J gene: TRBJ2-2
clone size: NA
D gene: NA
V gene: TRBV7-6
CDR3 length: 12
CDR3 protein: ASSARSTTGELF

J gene: TRBJ2-3
clone size: few
D gene: NA
V gene: TRBV7-3
CDR3 length: 11
CDR3 protein: ASSPGQADTQY

J gene: TRBJ1-2
clone size: few
D gene: NA
V gene: TRBV5-1
CDR3 length: 13
CDR3 protein: ASSASGLLSRGYT

J gene: TRBJ2-2
clone size: NA
D gene: NA
V gene: TRBV5-1
CDR3 length: 12
CDR3 protein: ASTWGAEDGELF

J gene: TRBJ1-2
clone size: few
D gene: NA
V gene: TRBV6-5
CDR3 length: 10
CDR3 protein: ASSGGGNGYT

J gene: TRBJ2-4
clone size: many
D gene: TRBD1
V gene: TRBV7-6
CDR3 length: 13
CDR3 protein: ASSLDYRGDAIQY

J gene: TRBJ2-3
clone size: NA
D gene: NA
V gene: TRBV20-1
CDR3 length: 14
CDR3 protein: SASTPGQPSTDTQY

J gene: TRBJ2-3
clone size: few
D gene: NA
V gene: TRBV7-2
CDR3 length: 15
CDR3 protein: ASSEIPGWKKGDTQY

J gene: TRBJ1-5
clone size: NA
D gene: NA
V gene: TRBV20-1
CDR3 length: 12
CDR3 protein: SARGGFLNQPQH

J gene: TRBJ2-5
clone size: few
D gene: NA
V gene: TRBV3-1
CDR3 length: 10
CDR3 protein: ASSQLGGGLH

J gene: TRBJ2-5
clone size: NA
D gene: TRBD2
V gene: TRBV2
CDR3 length: 14
CDR3 protein: ASSENSGGASETQY

J gene: TRBJ2-4
clone size: NA
D gene: NA
V gene: TRBV7-2
CDR3 length: 15
CDR3 protein: ASSLRQSGVAKNIQY

J gene: TRBJ1-4
clone size: many
D gene: NA
V gene: TRBV10-3
CDR3 length: 11
CDR3 protein: AISGLQNEKLF